This TCR beta chain was identified in a study of early T cells in non-severe SARS-CoV-2 infection. Study overall: Whole-blood bulk RNA, unsorted, was sequenced, and chains were unpaired. Study results and limitations: VDJdb matching, biased toward anti-spike CD8 responses, missed private and CD4 specificities.

At least ten counts were recorded for this clonotype. Its specificity is unknown. CDR1 MNHNS and CDR2 SASEGT come from the germline V gene. Germline trimming cut 2 bases from V and 4 bases from J; bases unmatched to any gene: 9. There are 16 residues in the CDR3. Individually, cDNA molecules had unique molecular identifiers attached to them. One entry per CDR3 protein, called by TCRdb with MiXCR from the 5' RACE reads. The repertoire holds about 26,000 distinct CDR3 sequences, 4.5% to 6% seen once, with less than 4% in the top ten. This TCR was sampled from an adult who was a healthcare worker with PCR-confirmed SARS-CoV-2 infection or an uninfected control (not recorded which). The chain is built from TRBV6-1 and TRBJ1-2, with 8 bases identical to TRBD1. What was sequenced was whole blood. The CDR3: CASSENWQGAFYGYTF. CDR3 coding DNA: TGTGCCAGCAGTGAAAATTGGCAGGGGGCGTTCTATGGCTACACCTTC.